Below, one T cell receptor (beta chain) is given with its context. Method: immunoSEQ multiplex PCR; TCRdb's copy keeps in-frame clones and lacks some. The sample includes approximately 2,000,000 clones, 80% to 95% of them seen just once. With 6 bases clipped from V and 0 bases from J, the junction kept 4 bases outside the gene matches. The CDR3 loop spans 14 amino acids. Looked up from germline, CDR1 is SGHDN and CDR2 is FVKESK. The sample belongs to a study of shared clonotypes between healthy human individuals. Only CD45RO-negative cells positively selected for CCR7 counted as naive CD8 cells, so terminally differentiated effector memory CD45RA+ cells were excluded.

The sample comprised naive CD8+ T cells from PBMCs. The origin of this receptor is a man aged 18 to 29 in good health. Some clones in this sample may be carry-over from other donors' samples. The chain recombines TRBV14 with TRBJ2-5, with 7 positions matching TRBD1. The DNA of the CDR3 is TGTGCCAGCAGACGTGGGACAGACCAAGAGACCCAGTACTTC. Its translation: CASRRGTDQETQYF.